Listed here are 3 T cell receptor beta chains from one sample, sequenced in a study of blood T cell repertoires in COVID-19. TCRdb's table, derived via immunoSEQ multiplex PCR, lists solely in-frame clones and lacks some. The sample yields over 50,000 clones, around 80% seen once. The sample taken for sequencing was peripheral blood. The receptors were sampled from a human donor in a cohort sampled during active COVID-19.

The chain uses TRBV10-2 and TRBJ2-7; 8 bases agree with TRBD2. Losses at the gene ends were 4 bases for V and 0 bases for J; bases not matched to a gene: 2. The germline CDR1 and CDR2 sequences are WSHSY and SAAADI. The CDR3 runs 14 residues. The CDR3 coding sequence is TGCGCCAGCAGTGTGAGCGGGGGCTCCTACGAGCAGTACTTC. Its translation is CASSVSGGSYEQYF.

V usage is TRBV19 and J usage is TRBJ1-5; maybe TRBD1 (6 bases). The CDR3 extends over 15 amino acids. Per the germline V gene, CDR1 is LNHDA and CDR2 is SQIVND (reference sequence). V shed 3 bases and J shed 2 bases, with 11 bases lying between them. CDR3 sequence reads: CASSIWPGGNQPQHF. The CDR3 nucleotides are TGTGCCAGTAGTATTTGGCCAGGGGGCAATCAGCCCCAGCATTTT.

V and J are TRBV6-2 or TRBV6-3 and TRBJ1-1; a weak D match, TRBD1 (6 bases). The CDR3 extends over 14 amino acids. Trimming removed 4 bases from V and 1 base from J, with 10 bases in between. Germline CDR1 MNHEY, CDR2 SVGEGT. Here the CDR3 reads CASSSTRGNTEAFF. The CDR3 DNA reads as TGTGCCAGCAGTTCAACCAGGGGGAACACTGAAGCTTTCTTT.